The 2 T cell receptor beta chains in this list originate from one sample, sequenced in a study of blood T cell repertoires in COVID-19. Libraries were prepared by immunoSEQ multiplex PCR; TCRdb keeps only in-frame clonotypes and omits some of them. Of some 250,000 clones in the sample, 85% to 90% were seen once. Source material: peripheral blood. These receptors were collected from a middle-aged woman who had recovered from COVID-19.

V and J are TRBV3-1 (or the pseudogene TRBV3-2) and TRBJ1-3; D perhaps matches TRBD1 (5 bases). Deletions cut 0 bases from V and 0 bases from J, with 18 bases between. CDR1 is LGHDT and CDR2 is YNNKEL in the germline V gene (reference sequence). This CDR3 spans 19 amino acids. As DNA, the CDR3 is TGTGCCAGCAGCCAAGATTTGATTGTGACAGCGCGCTCTGGAAACACCATATATTTT. As protein: CASSQDLIVTARSGNTIYF.

The chain links TRBV7-2 to TRBJ1-3, with D possibly matching TRBD1 (5 bases). V gave up 5 bases and J gave up 0 bases, with 11 bases separating them. The CDR3 covers 15 residues. The germline V gene has CDR1 SGHTA and CDR2 FQGNSA. As DNA, the CDR3 is TGTGCCAGCAGCCCCGCCGGACACTCTGGAAACACCATATATTTT. As protein: CASSPAGHSGNTIYF.